The rows below give T cell receptor beta chains drawn from one sample of a study of T cells in Graves' hyperthyroidism and ophthalmopathy. TCRdb processed the multiplex PCR reads anew with MiXCR; each CDR3 protein has one entry. The sample comprises roughly 290,000 distinct CDR3 sequences, 12% to 15% of which are singletons, and approximately 7.9% rests with the top ten. Sequencing used blood. The receptors stem from a woman in her 40s with Graves' hyperthyroidism. The CDR3 runs from the conserved cysteine through the conserved F or W. A D gene is named only where the DNA matches it firmly. Part of the rows lack a size; the others show once, few, many or a class for expanded clones.

CDR3aa,CDR3nt,j_gene,v_gene,d_gene,abundance
CSARLGAGVYEQYF,TGCAGTGCTAGGCTAGGAGCTGGGGTCTACGAGCAGTACTTC,TRBJ2-7,TRBV20-1,NA,many
CASSSPNRGDYEQYF,TGTGCCAGCAGTTCTCCAAACAGGGGAGACTACGAGCAGTACTTC,TRBJ2-7,TRBV27,TRBD1,many
CASSLDRENQPQHF,TGTGCCAGCAGCCTGGACAGGGAGAATCAGCCCCAGCATTTT,TRBJ1-5,TRBV2,TRBD1,NA
CASSPYLNSQETQYF,TGTGCCAGCAGCCCTTACTTGAACAGCCAAGAGACCCAGTACTTC,TRBJ2-5,TRBV4-2,NA,NA
CASSLTAPYEQYF,TGTGCCAGCAGTTTGACAGCCCCCTACGAGCAGTACTTC,TRBJ2-7,TRBV12-3/TRBV12-4,NA,few
CASSPGAEMNTEAFF,TGTGCCAGCTCCCCAGGGGCAGAGATGAACACTGAAGCTTTCTTT,TRBJ1-1,TRBV18,NA,few
CASGQTNTGELFF,TGTGCCAGTGGGCAGACGAACACCGGGGAGCTGTTTTTT,TRBJ2-2,TRBV5-8,NA,many
CASSFGAGNTIYF,TGTGCCAGCTCTTTCGGAGCTGGAAACACCATATATTTT,TRBJ1-3,TRBV2,NA,NA
CASSLIGRLQETQYF,TGTGCCAGCAGCCTGATAGGGCGGCTCCAAGAGACCCAGTACTTC,TRBJ2-5,TRBV5-6,NA,NA
CASVKGGTGPFGGNQPQHF,TGTGCCAGTGTAAAGGGTGGGACAGGGCCCTTCGGGGGCAATCAGCCCCAGCATTTT,TRBJ1-5,TRBV6-4,TRBD1,NA
CASSLGFVNTGELFF,TGTGCCAGCAGCTTAGGGTTTGTGAACACCGGGGAGCTGTTTTTT,TRBJ2-2,TRBV7-2,NA,NA
CASMQGVYSNQPQHF,TGTGCCAGTATGCAGGGGGTGTATAGCAATCAGCCCCAGCATTTT,TRBJ1-5,TRBV6-1,TRBD1,NA
CASSFLGGSTDTQYF,TGTGCCAGCAGCTTTTTGGGGGGAAGCACAGATACGCAGTATTTT,TRBJ2-3,TRBV19,NA,few
CASSLDTRIREQYF,TGTGCCAGCAGTTTGGATACCAGAATTAGAGAGCAGTACTTC,TRBJ2-7,TRBV28,NA,many
CASSIVTGNTEAFF,TGTGCCAGTAGTATAGTGACAGGGAACACTGAAGCTTTCTTT,TRBJ1-1,TRBV19,NA,many
CASSIQGQGQDEKLFF,TGTGCCAGTAGTATCCAAGGACAAGGACAGGATGAAAAACTGTTTTTT,TRBJ1-4,TRBV19,TRBD1,NA
CSASSALPSSYNEQFF,TGCAGTGCTAGTTCTGCGTTACCTAGCTCCTACAATGAGCAGTTCTTC,TRBJ2-1,TRBV20-1,NA,many
CASSLQTDTQYF,TGTGCCAGCAGTCTACAGACAGATACGCAGTATTTT,TRBJ2-3,TRBV28,NA,many
CASSLVPAKTTGELFF,TGTGCCAGCAGCTTGGTGCCGGCGAAGACCACCGGGGAGCTGTTTTTT,TRBJ2-2,TRBV5-5,NA,many
CASSLRESLINEKLFF,TGTGCCAGCAGTTTACGTGAATCCCTAATCAATGAAAAACTGTTTTTT,TRBJ1-4,TRBV12-3/TRBV12-4,NA,NA
CSARNLEGNQPQHF,TGCAGTGCTAGGAACCTGGAGGGGAATCAGCCCCAGCATTTT,TRBJ1-5,TRBV20-1,NA,many
CASSAEQGSNSPLHF,TGTGCCAGCAGCGCAGAACAGGGGAGTAATTCACCCCTCCACTTT,TRBJ1-6,TRBV2,TRBD1,many
CASSVQGARELFF,TGTGCCAGTAGCGTCCAGGGGGCCAGGGAGCTGTTTTTT,TRBJ2-2,TRBV19,TRBD1,NA
CASSRGATNEKLFF,TGTGCCAGCTCACGAGGGGCAACTAATGAAAAACTGTTTTTT,TRBJ1-4,TRBV18,NA,many
CSARDSTAYEQYF,TGCAGTGCTAGAGATAGCACTGCATACGAACAGTACTTC,TRBJ2-7,TRBV20-1,NA,NA
CSARGSSGTSYEQYF,TGCAGTGCTAGGGGTTCTAGCGGGACCTCCTACGAGCAGTACTTC,TRBJ2-7,TRBV20-1,TRBD2,many
CASSLTTENEKLFF,TGTGCCAGCAGCTTAACGACGGAGAATGAAAAACTGTTTTTT,TRBJ1-4,TRBV7-9,NA,many
CASSEAGAEAFF,TGTGCCAGCTCTGAGGCAGGGGCTGAAGCTTTCTTT,TRBJ1-1,TRBV18,NA,many
CASSLALTEAFF,TGTGCCAGCAGCTTGGCCCTCACTGAAGCTTTCTTT,TRBJ1-1,TRBV5-6,NA,NA
CSAHRVDETQYF,TGCAGTGCCCACAGGGTGGACGAGACCCAGTACTTC,TRBJ2-5,TRBV20-1,NA,many
CASSWGTVMNTEAFF,TGTGCCAGCAGCTGGGGGACAGTTATGAACACTGAAGCTTTCTTT,TRBJ1-1,TRBV11-2,TRBD1,many
CASTSSVRADTQYF,TGTGCCAGCACCTCGTCCGTCCGGGCGGATACGCAGTATTTT,TRBJ2-3,TRBV6-1,NA,many
CASITGFHEQYF,TGCGCCAGCATCACAGGGTTTCACGAGCAGTACTTC,TRBJ2-7,TRBV10-2,NA,many
CASSLDARSSEQFF,TGTGCCAGCAGCTTAGATGCCCGTTCGAGTGAGCAGTTCTTC,TRBJ2-1,TRBV11-1,NA,many
CASSRGTSGSSEQFF,TGTGCCAGCAGCCGCGGGACTAGCGGGAGTAGTGAGCAGTTCTTC,TRBJ2-1,TRBV3-1,TRBD2,many
CASTVYNEQFF,TGTGCCAGCACGGTTTACAATGAGCAGTTCTTC,TRBJ2-1,TRBV12-3/TRBV12-4,NA,NA
CASSPDRSNSPLHF,TGTGCCAGCTCCCCGGACAGGTCGAATTCACCCCTCCACTTT,TRBJ1-6,TRBV3-1,TRBD1,many
CASSFLGGLGSPLHF,TGTGCCAGCAGTTTCCTGGGGGGGCTAGGCTCACCCCTCCACTTT,TRBJ1-6,TRBV27,NA,NA
CASSPSRWGPYTDTQYF,TGTGCCAGCAGTCCTTCCCGGTGGGGGCCCTACACAGATACGCAGTATTTT,TRBJ2-3,TRBV28,NA,many
CASSEGGYTDTQYF,TGCGCCAGCAGCGAGGGTGGGTATACAGATACGCAGTATTTT,TRBJ2-3,TRBV5-1,NA,few